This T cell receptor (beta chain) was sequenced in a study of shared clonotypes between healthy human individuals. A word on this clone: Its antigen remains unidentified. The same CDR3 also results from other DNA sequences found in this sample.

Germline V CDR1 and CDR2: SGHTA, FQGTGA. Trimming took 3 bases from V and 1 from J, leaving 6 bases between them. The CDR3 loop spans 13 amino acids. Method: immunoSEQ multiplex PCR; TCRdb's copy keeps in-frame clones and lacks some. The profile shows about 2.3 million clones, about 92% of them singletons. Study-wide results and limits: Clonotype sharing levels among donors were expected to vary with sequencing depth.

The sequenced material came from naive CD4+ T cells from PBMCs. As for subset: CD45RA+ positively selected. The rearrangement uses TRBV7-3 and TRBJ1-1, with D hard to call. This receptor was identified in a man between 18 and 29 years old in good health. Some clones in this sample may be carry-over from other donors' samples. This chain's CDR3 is CASSFTPNTEAFF. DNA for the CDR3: TGTGCCAGCAGCTTCACACCGAACACTGAAGCTTTCTTT.